This T cell receptor beta chain was recovered during a study of cytomegalovirus exposure and HLA in healthy donors. General study points: Among immune exposure information, only CMV serostatus was available.

Trimming at V came to 7 bases and at J to 5 bases, leaving 13 bases not matched to a gene. This CDR3 has 15 residues. From germline, CDR1 is MNHEY and CDR2 SVGAGI. Primers: 60 Vbeta forward and 13 Jbeta reverse. TCRdb's table, derived via immunoSEQ multiplex PCR, lists solely in-frame clones and lacks some. The table has roughly 150,000 clones, over 60% seen once. This clone was observed once. What it binds is unknown. The rearrangement uses TRBV6-5 and TRBJ1-2, with 7 nucleotides matching TRBD1. The specimen sequenced was PBMCs. The clonotype originates from a man aged 40-55 years in good health and CMV-seronegative. The CDR3 protein is CASTSTGAGRYGYTF. The CDR3 DNA reads as TGTGCCAGCACCAGTACAGGGGCCGGACGTTATGGCTACACCTTC.